Listed below are T cell receptor beta chains from one sample, sequenced in a study of blood T cell repertoires in COVID-19. Libraries were prepared by immunoSEQ multiplex PCR; TCRdb keeps only in-frame clonotypes and omits some of them. The repertoire holds approximately 210,000 clones, with roughly four fifths as singletons. Sequencing was done on a sample of peripheral blood. Source of these receptors: a woman aged 40 to 50 with acute or convalescent COVID-19. CDR3s include the opening cysteine and the closing phenylalanine or tryptophan. D genes are given only for firm matches. Clone size is not always given. Where it is, it says once, few, many or a class for expanded clones.

clone size,J gene,V gene,D gene,CDR3 DNA,CDR3 protein
.,TRBJ1-2,TRBV3-1/TRBV3-2,.,TGTGCCAGCAGCCAAGGTACAGGCCTACCTACTGGCTACACCTTC,CASSQGTGLPTGYTF
.,TRBJ1-1,TRBV18,.,TGTGCCAGCTCACCAATAGAGGGAGCGAACACTGAAGCTTTCTTT,CASSPIEGANTEAFF
.,TRBJ2-2,TRBV5-6,TRBD2,TGTGCCAGCAGCTTGAGGCGGGAGGGGGAGCTGTTTTTT,CASSLRREGELFF
.,TRBJ2-3,TRBV20-1,.,TGCAGTGCTAGTCCTAGTTATTACACAGATACGCAGTATTTT,CSASPSYYTDTQYF
.,TRBJ2-2,TRBV5-1,.,TGCGCCAGCAGCAACCCGGGACATAACACCGGGGAGCTGTTTTTT,CASSNPGHNTGELFF
.,TRBJ2-7,TRBV12-5,.,TGTGCTAGTGGTCAAGACATAATCTACGAGCAGTACTTC,CASGQDIIYEQYF
.,TRBJ1-5,TRBV4-2,TRBD1,TGTGCCAGCAGCCCAGGACAGGGCGCGCGCCAGCCCCAGCATTTT,CASSPGQGARQPQHF
.,TRBJ1-2,TRBV11-2,.,TGTGCCAGCAGCTTAGGAGGAGGGAAGGGCTACACCTTC,CASSLGGGKGYTF
.,TRBJ2-7,TRBV19,TRBD2,TGTGCCAGTAGTGCAGCGGGAGGGCCCTCCTACGAGCAGTACTTC,CASSAAGGPSYEQYF
few,TRBJ2-1,TRBV5-3,TRBD2,TGTGCCAGAAGCCCTAAAGAGCGGGGCTACAATGAGCAGTTCTTC,CARSPKERGYNEQFF
.,TRBJ2-1,TRBV7-9,.,TGTGCCAGCAGCTTACACAGGGAGAATGAGCAGTTCTTC,CASSLHRENEQFF
.,TRBJ2-7,TRBV7-2,TRBD2,TGTGCCAGCAGCTTCGGGGGGACCTTCTCCTACGAGCAGTACTTC,CASSFGGTFSYEQYF
.,TRBJ1-1,TRBV2,.,TGTGCCAGCAGTAGCCAGGTTAGAAATACTGAAGCTTTCTTT,CASSSQVRNTEAFF
.,TRBJ2-7,TRBV5-4,TRBD2,TGTGCCAGCAGTCCGCCGGCCGGACTAGCGACCTACGAGCAGTACTTC,CASSPPAGLATYEQYF
.,TRBJ2-4,TRBV20-1,TRBD1,TGCAGTGCTAGTTATGACCCGGGACAGGGTTCAATATTTAAAAACATTCAGTACTTC,CSASYDPGQGSIFKNIQYF
.,TRBJ2-3,TRBV19,TRBD2,TGTGCCAGTAGTTTCAAACTAGCGGGAGTCCCAGATACGCAGTATTTT,CASSFKLAGVPDTQYF
.,TRBJ2-7,TRBV18,TRBD1,TGTGCCAGCTCACCAAGTCGGGACAGGTCCTACGAGCAGTACTTC,CASSPSRDRSYEQYF
.,TRBJ2-7,TRBV19,.,TGTGCCAGTAGTATAACCCCTCGGGGGTCCAACGAGCAGTACTTC,CASSITPRGSNEQYF
.,TRBJ2-2,TRBV13,.,TGTGCCAGCAGCTCCTTCGCGGGCAGAGCAGGAATAGCCGGGGAGCTGTTTTTT,CASSSFAGRAGIAGELFF
.,TRBJ1-1,TRBV15,TRBD1,TGTGCCACCAGCAGCCCCGGACAGGGGAAGGCTGAAGCTTTCTTT,CATSSPGQGKAEAFF
.,TRBJ2-3,TRBV7-3,TRBD1,TGTGCCAGCAGCTCGCGGACAGGGCGAGATACGCAGTATTTT,CASSSRTGRDTQYF
.,TRBJ2-3,TRBV4-2,TRBD2,TGTGCCAGCAGCCAAGGCTTTCCTGGCGGGGGGAGCACAGATACGCAGTATTTT,CASSQGFPGGGSTDTQYF
.,TRBJ2-3,TRBV3-1/TRBV3-2,TRBD1,TGTGCCAGCAGCCAACCGGGACAGGTCACAGATACGCAGTATTTT,CASSQPGQVTDTQYF
.,TRBJ1-4,TRBV2,.,TGTGCCAGCGAGAAATACGCTAATGAAAAACTGTTTTTT,CASEKYANEKLFF
.,TRBJ2-2,TRBV6-1,.,TGTGCCAGCAGTGACGTAAACACCGGGGAGCTGTTTTTT,CASSDVNTGELFF
.,TRBJ2-1,TRBV7-6,.,TGTGCCAGCAGCTTAGAGGCGAACAGGGTCGGCAATGAGCAGTTCTTC,CASSLEANRVGNEQFF
.,TRBJ1-2,TRBV11-2,.,TGTGCCAGCAGCTTAGGTACGGCAGACTACTATGGCTACACCTTC,CASSLGTADYYGYTF
.,TRBJ2-1,TRBV9,TRBD2,TGTGCCAGCAGCGTAGACGGGAGGGGTGAGGATGAGCAGTTCTTC,CASSVDGRGEDEQFF
.,TRBJ1-4,TRBV5-6,TRBD1,TGTGCCAGCAGCTGGGGACAGGGGGCTGGTGAAAAACTGTTTTTT,CASSWGQGAGEKLFF
.,TRBJ1-2,TRBV6-5,TRBD1,TGTGCCAGCAGGTCCGACAGGGGATCATGGGGCTACACCTTC,CASRSDRGSWGYTF
few,TRBJ2-1,TRBV7-9,TRBD2,TGTGCCAGCAGCTCAAGCGGGACTTGGTTCTTC,CASSSSGTWFF
.,TRBJ1-2,TRBV5-1,.,TGCGCCAGCAGCCCTATGGACAGCGGTTACACCTTC,CASSPMDSGYTF
.,TRBJ2-5,TRBV5-1,TRBD1,TGCGCCAGCAGCCCCCCTCGACAGGGTTCGCGGGAGACCCAGTACTTC,CASSPPRQGSRETQYF
.,TRBJ2-7,TRBV19,.,TGTGCCAGTAGTAAACCCGGGACACATACCTACGAGCAGTACTTC,CASSKPGTHTYEQYF
.,TRBJ2-1,TRBV15,.,TGTGCCACCAGCATTGGAGCTTGGGAGTACAATGAGCAGTTCTTC,CATSIGAWEYNEQFF
.,TRBJ1-2,TRBV24-1,.,TGTGCCACCAGTGACATGAAGCCGGGAAACTATGGCTACACCTTC,CATSDMKPGNYGYTF
once,TRBJ2-2,TRBV24-1,.,TGTGCCACCAGTGATTTAAGGACTGGTCTCACCGGGGAGCTGTTTTTT,CATSDLRTGLTGELFF
.,TRBJ2-4,TRBV2,TRBD1,TGTGCCAGCACTCTTCCGCAGGGGGTGGGGCGGCTAGCCAAAAACATTCAGTACTTC,CASTLPQGVGRLAKNIQYF
few,TRBJ1-1,TRBV5-1,TRBD1,TGCGCCAGCAGCTTGTGGGATTACGGGACAGGGCACACTGAAGCTTTCTTT,CASSLWDYGTGHTEAFF
.,TRBJ2-7,TRBV5-1,.,TGCGCCAGCAGCTTTACAGGGTCGACCTACGAGCAGTACTTC,CASSFTGSTYEQYF
.,TRBJ1-2,TRBV5-6,.,TGTGCCAGCAGTCCTGACAGCTATGGCTACACCTTC,CASSPDSYGYTF
.,TRBJ1-5,TRBV6-5,.,TGTGCCAGCAGGGTTACAGATAACCGCAATCAGCCCCAGCATTTT,CASRVTDNRNQPQHF
.,TRBJ1-3,TRBV5-1,TRBD1,TGCGCCAGCAGCTTGGACAGGGGGCCCGGAAACACCATATATTTT,CASSLDRGPGNTIYF
once,TRBJ2-3,TRBV11-3,.,TGTGCCAGCAGCTTAGATGGCCGTCACACAGATACGCAGTATTTT,CASSLDGRHTDTQYF
.,TRBJ2-2,TRBV12-5,TRBD1,TGTGCTAGTGGTTTGGTACTCCGACAGGGGGCGTGGGGGGAGCTGTTTTTT,CASGLVLRQGAWGELFF
.,TRBJ1-2,TRBV11-2,.,TGTGCCAGCAGAATAATGACGCAGGGGACTAATTATGGCTACACCTTC,CASRIMTQGTNYGYTF
many,TRBJ1-2,TRBV7-6,TRBD1,TGTGCCAGCAGCTTAGGCGGACAGGGGGCGCGTGTATTCAATGGCTACACCTTC,CASSLGGQGARVFNGYTF
once,TRBJ2-5,TRBV7-9,TRBD2,TGTGCCAGCAGCTTCTTCGGACTAGCGGGAGAGAGAGAGACCCAGTACTTC,CASSFFGLAGERETQYF
.,TRBJ2-7,TRBV4-3,.,TGCGCCAGCAGCCCAGATGCCCACAGATACTACGAGCAGTACTTC,CASSPDAHRYYEQYF